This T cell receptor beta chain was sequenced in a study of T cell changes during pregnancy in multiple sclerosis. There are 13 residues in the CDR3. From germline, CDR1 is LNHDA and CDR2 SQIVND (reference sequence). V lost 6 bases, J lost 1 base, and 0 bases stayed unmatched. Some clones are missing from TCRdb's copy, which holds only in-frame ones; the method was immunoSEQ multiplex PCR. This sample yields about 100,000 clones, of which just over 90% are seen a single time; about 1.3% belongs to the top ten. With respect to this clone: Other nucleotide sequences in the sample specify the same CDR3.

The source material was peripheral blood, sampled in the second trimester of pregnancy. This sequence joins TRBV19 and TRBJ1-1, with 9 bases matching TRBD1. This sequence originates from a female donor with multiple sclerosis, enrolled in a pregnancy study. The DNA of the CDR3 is TGTGCCAGTAGGGACAGGGGGAACACTGAAGCTTTCTTT. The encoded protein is CASRDRGNTEAFF.